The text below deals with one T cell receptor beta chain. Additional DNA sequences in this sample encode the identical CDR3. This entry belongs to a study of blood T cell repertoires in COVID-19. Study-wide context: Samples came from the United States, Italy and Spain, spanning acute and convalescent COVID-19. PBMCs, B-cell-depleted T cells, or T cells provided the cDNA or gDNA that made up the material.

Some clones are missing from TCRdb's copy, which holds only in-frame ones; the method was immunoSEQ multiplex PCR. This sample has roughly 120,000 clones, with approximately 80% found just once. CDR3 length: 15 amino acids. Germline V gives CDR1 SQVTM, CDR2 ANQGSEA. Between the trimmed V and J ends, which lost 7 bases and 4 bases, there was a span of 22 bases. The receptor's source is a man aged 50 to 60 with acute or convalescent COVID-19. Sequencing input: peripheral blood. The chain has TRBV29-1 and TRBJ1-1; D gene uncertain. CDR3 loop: CSAWTGSQISTEAFF. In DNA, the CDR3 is TGCAGCGCTTGGACGGGGAGTCAGATAAGCACTGAAGCTTTCTTT.